A single T cell receptor (beta chain) is shown here with its context. The entry originates in a study of blood T cell repertoires in COVID-19. Study context: PBMCs, B-cell-depleted T cells, or T cells provided the cDNA or gDNA that made up the material.

Methods used by the authors: By means of reference gene primer amplification, nucleated cell counts were estimated. Libraries were prepared by immunoSEQ multiplex PCR; TCRdb keeps only in-frame clonotypes and omits some of them. D and trimming come from the DNA, and the V and J calls and clone size come from that table. The sample includes 200,000 to 250,000 clones, about 85% of them seen just once. Germline V gene data show CDR1 as SGHTA and CDR2 as FQGNSA. With V trimmed by 2 bases and J by 5 bases, 6 bases remained unmatched. This CDR3 contains 15 residues. Donors in Cohort 3 who had recovered were those with two negative PCRs, healthcare professional clearance, or resolution of their symptoms.

The sequenced sample consisted of PBMCs or T cells enriched from blood (not recorded which). The chain uses TRBV7-2 and TRBJ2-7, with 10 bases identical to TRBD2. The sequence derives from a man aged 25 to 40 who had recovered from COVID-19. CDR3 sequence: CASSLFWTSGNEQYF. The CDR3 nucleotides read TGTGCCAGCAGCTTATTTTGGACTAGCGGCAACGAGCAGTACTTC. Variable domain in full (rest from reference TRBV7-2 and TRBJ2-7): GAGVSQSPSNKVTEKGKDVELRCDPISGHTALYWYRQSLGQGLEFLIYFQGNSAPDKSGLPSDRFSAERTGGSVSTLTIQRTQQEDSAVYLCASSLFWTSGNEQYFGPGTRLTVT.